This TCR beta chain was documented in a study of blood T cell repertoires in COVID-19. Germline-derived CDR1 and CDR2 are SGHTA and FQGNSA. The CDR3 spans 15 residues. The ends lost 1 base at V and 6 bases at J; junction bases unmatched: 4. The data were produced by immunoSEQ multiplex PCR, yet TCRdb's version contains in-frame clones alone and is incomplete. The profile shows a few hundred thousand clones, around 90% of them singletons. The receptor was derived from a man in his sixties who had recovered from COVID-19. The genes are TRBV7-2 and TRBJ1-5, with 9 positions matching TRBD1. The sample was peripheral blood. CDR3 region: CASSLVRTGVQPQHF. As DNA, the CDR3 is TGTGCCAGCAGCTTAGTTCGGACAGGGGTTCAGCCCCAGCATTTT.